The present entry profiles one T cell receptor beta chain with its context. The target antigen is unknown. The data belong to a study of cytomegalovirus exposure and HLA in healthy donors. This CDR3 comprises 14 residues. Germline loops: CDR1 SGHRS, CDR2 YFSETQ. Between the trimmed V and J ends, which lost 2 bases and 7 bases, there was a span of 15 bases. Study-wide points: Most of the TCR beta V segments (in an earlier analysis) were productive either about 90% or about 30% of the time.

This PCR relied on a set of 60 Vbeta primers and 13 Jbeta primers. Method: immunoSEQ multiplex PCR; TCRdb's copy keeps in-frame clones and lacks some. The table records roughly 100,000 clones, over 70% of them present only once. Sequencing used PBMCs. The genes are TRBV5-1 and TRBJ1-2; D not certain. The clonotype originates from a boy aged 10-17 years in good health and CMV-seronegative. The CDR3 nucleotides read TGCGCCAGCAGCTTTTCAGGTGACAAGTCTGGCTACACCTTC. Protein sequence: CASSFSGDKSGYTF.